A selection of T cell receptor beta chains follows, all from one sample in a study of blood T cell repertoires in COVID-19. The data were produced by immunoSEQ multiplex PCR, yet TCRdb's version contains in-frame clones alone and is incomplete. The repertoire holds around 230,000 clones, with around four fifths as singletons. Sequenced input: PBMCs or T cells enriched from blood (not recorded which). The receptors were sampled from a man aged 35-49 years who had recovered from COVID-19. The CDR3 runs from the conserved cysteine through the conserved F or W. Fields, in order: V gene, clone size, D gene, J gene, CDR3 DNA, CDR3 protein. The D gene is left open where the match is weak. The size of a clone is reported for some rows only, either as once, few or many, or as a class for expanded clones.

TRBV28,.,.,TRBJ1-4,TGTGCCAGAGATCCAACATTGACAGTAACTAATGAAAAACTGTTTTTT,CARDPTLTVTNEKLFF
TRBV13,many,.,TRBJ2-7,TGTGCCAGCCATAGCTACAGGGACTCCTACGAGCAGTACTTC,CASHSYRDSYEQYF
TRBV30,few,TRBD1,TRBJ1-5,TGTGCCTGGAGCGGACAGGGGGGTGATCAGCCCCAGCATTTT,CAWSGQGGDQPQHF
TRBV2,.,.,TRBJ2-5,TGTGCCAGCACCGCGGAGAGCGGAATCCAAGAGACCCAGTACTTC,CASTAESGIQETQYF
TRBV28,few,TRBD1,TRBJ2-7,TGTGCCAGCAGTACCGCCGGGACAGGGTCCCACGAGCAGTACTTC,CASSTAGTGSHEQYF
TRBV6-5,.,.,TRBJ2-2,TGTGCCAGCCTACCGCATAGGGCTAGCCCCGGGGAGCTGTTTTTT,CASLPHRASPGELFF
TRBV7-6,.,.,TRBJ2-1,TGTGCCAGCAGCTCTACCAATGAGCAGTTCTTC,CASSSTNEQFF
TRBV18,.,TRBD2,TRBJ2-7,TGTGCCAGCGGTGGACTAGCGGATACCTACGAGCAGTACTTC,CASGGLADTYEQYF
TRBV7-9,.,TRBD1,TRBJ1-1,TGTGCCAGCAGCTCACAGGACAGGACCACTGAAGCTTTCTTT,CASSSQDRTTEAFF
TRBV7-4,once,.,TRBJ1-3,TGTGCCAGCAGCCCCAAACTACGGGGTCCAGGAAACACCATATATTTT,CASSPKLRGPGNTIYF
TRBV28,few,.,TRBJ2-3,TGTGCCAGCAGAACGGGGGGCAGCACAGATACGCAGTATTTT,CASRTGGSTDTQYF
TRBV7-2,.,.,TRBJ1-1,TGTGCCAGCAGCTTGGGCAGGACACAAAACACTGAAGCTTTCTTT,CASSLGRTQNTEAFF
TRBV7-2,.,TRBD1,TRBJ1-2,TGTGCCAGCAGCCCTGCGACAGGGGGGCGGGGCTACACCTTC,CASSPATGGRGYTF
TRBV3-1/TRBV3-2,.,TRBD1,TRBJ2-7,TGTGCCAGCAGCCAATCCCGACAGGGGGGATACGAGCAGTACTTC,CASSQSRQGGYEQYF
TRBV9,.,TRBD1,TRBJ1-3,TGTGCCAGCAGCTCGGACAGGGGCGCTAACACCATATATTTT,CASSSDRGANTIYF
TRBV30,.,.,TRBJ1-1,TGTGCCTGGAGTGTTCGGGCTGAAGCTTTCTTT,CAWSVRAEAFF
TRBV7-9,few,.,TRBJ2-5,TGTGCCAGCAGCCACTCGGAATCAGGGCGAGGAGAGACCCAGTACTTC,CASSHSESGRGETQYF
TRBV27,few,TRBD2,TRBJ2-7,TGTGCCAGCAGTTCCCCCCCTAGCGGGATGTACGAGCAGTACTTC,CASSSPPSGMYEQYF
TRBV7-9,.,.,TRBJ1-2,TGTGCCAGCAGCGCGGGCCCTGCGCAAGGCTACACCTTC,CASSAGPAQGYTF
TRBV7-8,.,.,TRBJ1-2,TGTGCCAGCAGCTTGGACCCCCGGAGGAGCTATGGCTACACCTTC,CASSLDPRRSYGYTF
TRBV7-3,.,TRBD1,TRBJ2-5,TGTGCCAGCAGCCCGGACAGGGAGTATGGGACCCAGTACTTC,CASSPDREYGTQYF
TRBV5-1,.,TRBD2,TRBJ2-1,TGCGCCAGCAGCTTGAGTACTAGCGGCGACAATGAGCAGTTCTTC,CASSLSTSGDNEQFF
TRBV7-2,once,TRBD2,TRBJ2-3,TGTGCCAGCAGCTTCCGACTAGCGGGGGGACCCACAGATACGCAGTATTTT,CASSFRLAGGPTDTQYF
TRBV5-1,.,.,TRBJ2-7,TGCGCCAGCAGCTTGGGTCTTCCTAGGTCCTACGAGCAGTACTTC,CASSLGLPRSYEQYF
TRBV6-5,.,TRBD1,TRBJ1-6,TGTGCCAGCTTACCGGGACAGTTTAATTCACCCCTCCACTTT,CASLPGQFNSPLHF
TRBV6-2/TRBV6-3,.,.,TRBJ2-3,TGTGCCAGCAGTTTGTATAGCGGAGGGGCAGATACGCAGTATTTT,CASSLYSGGADTQYF
TRBV5-5,once,.,TRBJ1-2,TGTGCCAGCTTTGGGGGCGGCAGCGCGGCCTATGGCTACACCTTC,CASFGGGSAAYGYTF
TRBV6-2/TRBV6-3,.,.,TRBJ2-7,TGTGCCAGCAGTCCCTCTCCCGGACAACGACGGACCTACGAGCAGTACTTC,CASSPSPGQRRTYEQYF
TRBV5-1,few,.,TRBJ1-1,TGCGCCAGCAGCCTGAATCAGGGGTTCACTGAAGCTTTCTTT,CASSLNQGFTEAFF
TRBV5-1,.,.,TRBJ2-1,TGCGCCAGCAGCTTGGGCTCTAGCGCTTACAATGAGCAGTTCTTC,CASSLGSSAYNEQFF
TRBV2,few,TRBD1,TRBJ2-2,TGTGCCAGCGATAGGACAGGGTCCGGGGAGCTGTTTTTT,CASDRTGSGELFF
TRBV7-2,.,TRBD1,TRBJ2-1,TGTGCCAGCAGCTTTGGGACAGGCAACAATGAGCAGTTCTTC,CASSFGTGNNEQFF
TRBV27,once,TRBD1,TRBJ2-7,TGTGCCAGCCGATTGGGACAGTCCCCCTCCTACGAGCAGTACTTC,CASRLGQSPSYEQYF
TRBV9,.,.,TRBJ1-1,TGTGCCAGCAGCAGAGGGACTTCGGCTTTCTTT,CASSRGTSAFF
TRBV19,.,.,TRBJ1-1,TGTGCCAGTACCCGAAGGGGGACCGGTGACGAAGCTTTCTTT,CASTRRGTGDEAFF
TRBV18,.,.,TRBJ2-5,TGTGCCAGCTCACCTCCTCTTGAGACCCAGTACTTC,CASSPPLETQYF
TRBV7-8,.,.,TRBJ2-1,TGTGCCAGCAGCTTAAGAGGGATCGGATCCTACAATGAGCAGTTCTTC,CASSLRGIGSYNEQFF
TRBV28,.,TRBD1,TRBJ1-2,TGTGCCAGCAGGGGGACAGGGGATTTGATGGGCTGGGGCTACACCTTC,CASRGTGDLMGWGYTF
TRBV19,.,TRBD2,TRBJ2-1,TGTGCCAGTAGTCGGACTAGCGGGGGGATAAACAATGAGCAGTTCTTC,CASSRTSGGINNEQFF
TRBV19,.,.,TRBJ2-3,TGTGCCAGTAGTCTGGATAGCGGTACCGTCGCAGATACGCAGTATTTT,CASSLDSGTVADTQYF
TRBV27,.,.,TRBJ1-6,TGTGCCAGCAGTTTATCGAATCCCGCGGGTATATATAATTCACCCCTCCACTTT,CASSLSNPAGIYNSPLHF
TRBV4-1,few,TRBD1,TRBJ1-2,TGCGCCAGCAGCCCCGCCGGACAGGGGGGTCGAGGCTACACCTTC,CASSPAGQGGRGYTF
TRBV7-2,.,.,TRBJ2-7,TGTGCCAGCAGCCCTAAGGGGCTGTTCCACGAGCAGTACTTC,CASSPKGLFHEQYF
TRBV29-1,.,.,TRBJ1-1,TGCAGCGCCGGACATCGGAACACTGAAGCTTTCTTT,CSAGHRNTEAFF